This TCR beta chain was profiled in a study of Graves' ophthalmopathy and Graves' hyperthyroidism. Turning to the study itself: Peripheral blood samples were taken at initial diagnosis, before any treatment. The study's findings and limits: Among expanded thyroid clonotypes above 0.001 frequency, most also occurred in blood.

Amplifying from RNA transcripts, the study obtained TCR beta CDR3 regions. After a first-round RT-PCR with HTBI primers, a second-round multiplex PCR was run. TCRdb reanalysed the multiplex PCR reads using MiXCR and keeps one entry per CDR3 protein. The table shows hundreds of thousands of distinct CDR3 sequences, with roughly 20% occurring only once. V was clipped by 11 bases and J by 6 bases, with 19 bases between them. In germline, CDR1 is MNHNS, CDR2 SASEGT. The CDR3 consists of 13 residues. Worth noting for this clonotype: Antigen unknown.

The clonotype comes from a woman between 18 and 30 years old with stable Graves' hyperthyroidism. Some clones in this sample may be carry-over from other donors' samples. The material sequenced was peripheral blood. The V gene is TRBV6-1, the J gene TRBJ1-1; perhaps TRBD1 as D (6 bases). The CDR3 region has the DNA TGTGCCGTACAACAGGGACTCTTTTCTGAAGCTTTCTTT. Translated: CAVQQGLFSEAFF.